What follows are 27 T cell receptor beta chains derived from one specimen sequenced in a study of shared clonotypes between healthy human individuals. TCRdb's copy holds only in-frame clones and misses some; the assay was immunoSEQ multiplex PCR. The data hold roughly 2 million clones, with 85% to 95% observed a single time. The sequencing sample was made of naive CD4+ T cells sorted from blood. Subset described: CD45RA+ positively selected. The receptors were sampled from a man between 18 and 35 years old in good health.

The chain combines TRBV11-3 with TRBJ2-7, with D tentatively TRBD1 (6 bases). The V gene's germline CDR1 is SGHNT and CDR2 YENEEA. The CDR3 has 13 amino acids. Trimming took off 5 bases at V and 6 bases at J, with 14 bases between the two ends. CDR3 amino acids: CASSIHGGSEQYF. As DNA, the CDR3 is TGTGCCAGCAGCATACATGGGGGCAGCGAGCAGTACTTC. Full variable domain (remainder filled in from reference TRBV11-3 and TRBJ2-7): EAGVVQSPRYKIIEKKQPVAFWCNPISGHNTLYWYLQNLGQGPELLIRYENEEAVDDSQLPKDRFSAERLKGVDSTLKIQPAELGDSAVYLCASSIHGGSEQYFGPGTRLTVT.

The J gene is TRBJ1-4, the V gene TRBV2; tentatively, D is TRBD1 (5 bases). The V end was cut by 6 bases, the J end by 7 bases, with 9 bases between. The CDR3 runs to 12 residues. CDR1 SNHLY and CDR2 FYNNEI come from the germline V gene. This CDR3 is CASRGDLEKLFF. CDR3 sequence (DNA): TGTGCCAGCAGGGGGGACCTTGAAAAACTGTTTTTT.

The chain employs TRBV5-6 and TRBJ2-7; D not resolved. Trimming took off 0 bases at V and 5 bases at J, with 12 bases between the two ends. The CDR3 contains 14 residues. CDR1 and CDR2 (germline): SGHDT, YYEEEE. The chain's CDR3 is CASSLVGKANEQYF. The CDR3 nucleotides read TGTGCCAGCAGCTTGGTGGGGAAAGCAAACGAGCAGTACTTC.

CDR3 in DNA: TGCGCCAGCAGCTTGCTACAGGGGGCCCGGGATGAGCAGTTCTTC. It codes for CASSLLQGARDEQFF. The J gene is TRBJ2-1, the V gene TRBV5-1, with TRBD1 matching over 9 bases. Germline V gene lookup returns CDR1 SGHRS and CDR2 YFSETQ. Trimming cost V 1 base and J 8 bases; bases outside gene matches: 7. The CDR3 loop spans 15 amino acids.

The chain has TRBV25-1 and TRBJ2-1; 10 bases agree with TRBD1. The CDR3 contains 13 residues. Per germline, CDR1 MGHDK and CDR2 SYGVNS. V trimming: 4 bases; J trimming: 8 bases; junction bases outside the gene matches: 2. The CDR3 coding sequence is TGTGCCAGCAGTGGACAGGGGGCCGATGAGCAGTTCTTC. Its protein product is CASSGQGADEQFF.

About this clone: The sample holds other DNA sequences that translate to the same CDR3. CDR3 residues: CASSPQGNEKLFF. CDR3 bases: TGTGCCAGCAGCCCACAGGGGAATGAAAAACTGTTTTTT. The rearrangement joins TRBV11-2 to TRBJ1-4; 7 nucleotides agree with TRBD1. The CDR3 runs to 13 residues. The V and J ends lost 5 bases and 5 bases, in that order; junction bases with no gene match: 2. CDR1 SGHAT and CDR2 FQNNGV come from the germline V gene. The full variable domain, its missing parts supplied by reference TRBV11-2 and TRBJ1-4, is EAGVAQSPRYKIIEKRQSVAFWCNPISGHATLYWYQQILGQGPKLLIQFQNNGVVDDSQLPKDRFSAERLKGVDSTLKIQPAKLEDSAVYLCASSPQGNEKLFFGSGTQLSVL.

The rearrangement uses TRBV6-5 and TRBJ1-6; the match to TRBD1 covers 9 bases. The junction had 7 bases not matched to a gene; V was cut back by 2 bases and J by 8 bases. CDR1 is MNHEY, CDR2 SVGAGI, per germline. CDR3 length: 16 amino acids. The CDR3 sequence: CASSYGTGNGYSPLHF. CDR3 DNA: TGTGCCAGCAGTTACGGGACAGGGAATGGGTATTCACCCCTCCACTTT.

Comments on this clone: Other DNA sequences from this sample encode an identical CDR3 as well. The chain joins TRBV7-9 to TRBJ2-5; D might be TRBD1 (5 bases). The CDR3 loop spans 11 amino acids. Per germline, CDR1 SEHNR and CDR2 FQNEAQ (reference sequence). Trimming removed 5 bases at V and 5 bases at J, with 6 bases between. CDR3 nucleotides: TGTGCCAGCAGCAGGGGCGAGACCCAGTACTTC. It codes for CASSRGETQYF. Looking up the rest from reference TRBV7-9 and TRBJ2-5 gives the full variable domain: DTGVSQNPRHKITKRGQNVTFRCDPISEHNRLYWYRQTLGQGPEFLTYFQNEAQLEKSRLLSDRFSAERPKGSFSTLEIQRTEQGDSAMYLCASSRGETQYFGPGTRLLVL.

The genes are TRBV6-1 and TRBJ2-2, with D maybe TRBD1 (7 bases). The V and J ends lost 0 bases and 4 bases respectively, with 12 bases between them. There are 16 residues in the CDR3. The germline gives CDR1 MNHNS, CDR2 SASEGT. CDR3 amino acids: CASSEAGTAGTGELFF. CDR3 DNA: TGTGCCAGCAGTGAAGCCGGGACAGCGGGCACCGGGGAGCTGTTTTTT.

CDR3 DNA: TGTGCCAGCAGTGAAAGGGCAGGGACAGGGGGGTACGAGCAGTACTTC. Translated, it gives CASSERAGTGGYEQYF. The chain is built from TRBV2 and TRBJ2-7, with 11 positions matching TRBD1. Germline V gives CDR1 SNHLY, CDR2 FYNNEI. This CDR3 spans 16 amino acids. Trimming at V came to 2 bases and at J to 4 bases, leaving 7 bases not matched to a gene.

V and J are TRBV18 and TRBJ1-3, with D hard to call. Germline V gene data show CDR1 as KGHSH and CDR2 as LQKENI. Trimming took 2 bases from V and 8 from J, leaving 10 bases between them. The CDR3 contains 13 residues. The CDR3 sequence is CASSPGDGHTIYF. In nucleotides, the CDR3 is TGTGCCAGCTCACCAGGGGATGGCCACACCATATATTTT.

This clone appeared many times. This chain links TRBV18 with TRBJ2-5; no firm D call. CDR3 length: 15 amino acids. Per the germline V gene, CDR1 is KGHSH and CDR2 is LQKENI. V lost 5 bases, J lost 1 base, and 14 bases lay in between. CDR3 protein: CASSSRILPQETQYF. The CDR3 bases are TGTGCCAGCTCATCAAGGATCCTACCCCAAGAGACCCAGTACTTC.

The V and J genes are TRBV2 and TRBJ2-1; 8 bases fit TRBD2. Germline assignment: CDR1 SNHLY and CDR2 FYNNEI. The CDR3 is made up of 15 amino acids. V lost 6 bases to trimming and J lost 4 bases; unmatched junction nucleotides: 8. CDR3 in amino acids: CASRALAGAYNEQFF. CDR3 DNA sequence: TGTGCCAGCAGGGCCCTAGCGGGCGCTTACAATGAGCAGTTCTTC.

The V call is TRBV2, the J call TRBJ2-7, with TRBD2 as a possible D gene (6 bases). The germline V and J ends were trimmed by 6 bases and 4 bases, with 16 bases remaining between them. From germline, CDR1 is SNHLY and CDR2 FYNNEI. The length of the CDR3 is 14 residues. Written as DNA, the CDR3 is TGTGCCAGCAGGCTAGGAGGGGCTTCATACGAGCAGTACTTC. It codes for CASRLGGASYEQYF.

V is TRBV10-3 and J is TRBJ2-7; 8 positions match TRBD1. The CDR3 totals 15 residues. The trim removed 6 bases at V and 2 bases at J, leaving 9 bases unmatched. Germline V CDR1 and CDR2: ENHRY, SYGVKD. In DNA form, the CDR3 reads TGTGCCATCAGCCTAGGACAGGGATTGCCCTACGAGCAGTACTTC. Translating gives CAISLGQGLPYEQYF.

The sample holds one count of this clone. The chain links TRBV6-5 to TRBJ1-1, with D uncertain. In germline, CDR1 is MNHEY, CDR2 SVGAGI. Trimming removed 8 bases from V and 6 bases from J, with 13 bases in between. The CDR3 is made up of 12 amino acids. The CDR3 loop reads CASLRGSSEAFF. CDR3 nucleotide sequence: TGTGCCAGCCTGAGAGGGTCGTCTGAAGCTTTCTTT.

This rearrangement joins TRBV25-1 to TRBJ2-5; no reliable D call. From germline, CDR1 is MGHDK and CDR2 SYGVNS. V was clipped by 2 bases and J by 0 bases, with 7 bases between them. CDR3 length equals 14 residues. The CDR3 here is CASSETQNQETQYF. In DNA form, the CDR3 reads TGTGCCAGCAGTGAAACACAGAACCAAGAGACCCAGTACTTC.

This clone occurred a few times. The chain joins TRBV7-9 to TRBJ1-6; D is possibly TRBD1 (5 bases). Germline assignment: CDR1 SEHNR and CDR2 FQNEAQ (reference sequence). The CDR3 sequence is 14 residues long. V lost 1 base, J lost 9 bases, and 10 bases lay in between. CDR3 in DNA: TGTGCCAGCAGCTTAGACGTTGACAGTTCACCCCTCCACTTT. Translated, it gives CASSLDVDSSPLHF.

On this clone itself: The identical CDR3 is also encoded by other nucleotide sequences in the sample. This chain joins TRBV28 and TRBJ2-7; 7 nucleotides line up with TRBD1. Germline CDR1 reads MDHEN; CDR2 reads SYDVKM. V trimming: 1 base; J trimming: 7 bases; junction bases outside the gene matches: 1. The CDR3 is 12 residues long. CDR3 amino acids: CASSLLQGEQYF. The CDR3 DNA reads as TGTGCCAGCAGTTTATTACAGGGGGAGCAGTACTTC.

V usage is TRBV10-3 and J usage is TRBJ2-1; 14 nucleotides align to TRBD2. The germline V gene has CDR1 ENHRY and CDR2 SYGVKD. This CDR3 comprises 18 residues. The trim removed 4 bases at V and 7 bases at J, leaving 12 bases unmatched. The CDR3 region has the DNA TGTGCCATCAGTGGACTAGCGGGAGGGCCATCCCCTCGGAATGAGCAGTTCTTC. Its protein is CAISGLAGGPSPRNEQFF.

This CDR3 is CASSLTGTGGGAGANVLTF. The DNA of the CDR3 is TGTGCCAGCAGTCTCACCGGGACAGGGGGCGGAGCTGGGGCCAACGTCCTGACTTTC. This chain links TRBV27 with TRBJ2-6; TRBD1 agrees at 12 bases. Trimming cost V 5 bases and J 2 bases; bases outside gene matches: 10. The CDR3 length is 19 residues. CDR1 is MNHEY and CDR2 is SMNVEV in the germline V gene (reference sequence).

The rearrangement joins TRBV6-1 to TRBJ2-7; no reliable D call. Per germline, CDR1 MNHNS and CDR2 SASEGT. The CDR3 runs 12 residues. Trimming cost V 3 bases and J 3 bases, with 6 bases left between them. CDR3 sequence reads: CASSDFNYEQYF. The DNA of the CDR3 is TGTGCCAGCAGTGATTTCAACTACGAGCAGTACTTC.

This clone was seen once. The chain recombines TRBV28 with TRBJ2-1, with TRBD2 matching 11 bases. The CDR3 consists of 15 residues. Germline V lookup: CDR1 MDHEN, CDR2 SYDVKM. V gave up 2 bases and J gave up 6 bases; unmatched junction bases: 3. The CDR3 DNA is TGTGCCAGCAGTTTAGGTAGCGGGGGGGGCAATGAGCAGTTCTTC. This sequence encodes CASSLGSGGGNEQFF.

This chain connects TRBV10-3 to TRBJ2-7; the D is unclear. Looked up from germline, CDR1 is ENHRY and CDR2 is SYGVKD. Trimming shortened V by 8 bases and J by 3 bases, and 14 bases separated the two germline ends. CDR3 length: 13 residues. The DNA of the CDR3 is TGTGCCATCTCAAAGAGTGGCGGCTACGAGCAGTACTTC. It is translated as CAISKSGGYEQYF.

J is TRBJ2-7 and V is TRBV29-1, with 11 bases that match TRBD2. J lost 6 bases, V lost 5 bases, and 12 bases had no gene match. CDR1 is SQVTM, CDR2 ANQGSEA, per germline. CDR3 length equals 15 residues. CDR3 protein: CSVSDTGLAGLEQYF. Written as DNA, the CDR3 is TGCAGCGTTTCCGATACAGGACTAGCGGGCCTCGAGCAGTACTTC.

The genes are TRBV2 and TRBJ1-6; 7 bases are a match to TRBD1. J was trimmed by 0 bases and V by 7 bases; bases with no gene match: 3. Germline V CDR1 and CDR2: SNHLY, FYNNEI. The CDR3 sequence is 15 residues long. This CDR3 is CASTRGPSYNSPLHF. CDR3 nucleotides: TGTGCCAGCACTAGGGGGCCCTCCTATAATTCACCCCTCCACTTT.

Worth noting for this clone: In the same sample, other DNA sequences code for this CDR3. The rearrangement links TRBV6-5 to TRBJ2-7; TRBD1 agrees at 10 bases. J was trimmed by 4 bases and V by 2 bases; bases with no gene match: 5. The CDR3 sequence is 15 residues long. CDR1 is MNHEY and CDR2 is SVGAGI in the germline V gene. CDR3 amino acids: CASSYRDRGLYEQYF. The CDR3 region has the DNA TGTGCCAGCAGTTACAGGGACAGGGGTTTGTACGAGCAGTACTTC.